This TCR beta chain was found in a study of beta chain features in type 1 diabetes. General study findings and limits: Patients with Type 1 diabetes showed moderately but significantly shorter TCRB CDR3s in all four CD4+ subsets.

Of the isolated RNA, all was reverse transcribed, and so the sequenced material was expressed TCRB transcripts. Using immunoSEQ multiplex PCR, the repertoire was profiled, and TCRdb retains in-frame clones only, with some absent. The sample records about 240,000 clones, roughly 13% being singletons. As for this clone: The antigen remains undetermined.

CDR1 and CDR2 (germline): SGHRS, YFSETQ. The V end was cut by 1 base, the J end by 1 base, with 9 bases between. This CDR3 is built from 14 residues. The sequencing input was naive CD4+ T cells from blood. The chain couples TRBV5-1 to TRBJ2-7; D gene ambiguous. This TCR came from a young man with type 1 diabetes. DNA for the CDR3: TGCGCCAGCAGCTTGAGTCAGTTGTCCTACGAGCAGTACTTC. This gives the protein CASSLSQLSYEQYF. The full variable domain, completed using reference TRBV5-1 and TRBJ2-7, is KAGVTQTPRYLIKTRGQQVTLSCSPISGHRSVSWYQQTPGQGLQFLFEYFSETQRNKGNFPGRFSGRQFSNSRSEMNVSTLELGDSALYLCASSLSQLSYEQYFGPGTRLTVT.